Listed here are 12 T cell receptor beta chains from one sample, sequenced in a study of a mutant IDH1 vaccine in newly diagnosed glioma. Sequenced by immunoSEQ multiplex PCR; TCRdb stores in-frame clones only, minus some. The sample has around 63,000 clones, around 90% seen once; the top ten hold 2% to 3%. Stated time point: baseline, week 1 (first vaccination visit). Treatment meaning: pre-vaccination baseline after standard-of-care therapy. Here the sequenced sample was PBMCs, taken from a glioma patient treated with radiotherapy, temozolomide or both. All receptors derive from a man aged 50 or older with glioma.

The J gene is TRBJ2-7, the V gene TRBV29-1; tentative D call: TRBD2 (7 bases). The germline V gene has CDR1 SQVTM and CDR2 ANQGSEA. The CDR3 contains 13 residues. Trimming took 3 bases from V and 2 from J, leaving 11 bases between them. The CDR3: CSVDRGDTYEQYF. CDR3 in DNA: TGCAGCGTTGACCGGGGGGACACCTACGAGCAGTACTTC.

J is TRBJ2-7 and V is TRBV11-2; D is possibly TRBD2 (7 bases). The CDR3 contains 15 residues. V lost 3 bases and J lost 2, with 14 bases in between. The germline V gene encodes CDR1 SGHAT and CDR2 FQNNGV. The CDR3: CASSFWGGSTYEQYF. The CDR3 DNA sequence: TGTGCCAGCAGCTTTTGGGGGGGCAGCACCTACGAGCAGTACTTC.

The rearrangement joins TRBV7-6 to TRBJ2-7, with 9 bases identical to TRBD1. Germline lookup yields CDR1 SGHVS and CDR2 FNYEAQ. CDR3 size: 16 residues. After removal of 5 bases from V and 6 bases from J, the junction contained 14 bases not matched to a gene. For the CDR3, the DNA is TGTGCCAGCAGCCCGGGGTGGGGGACAGGGCAGGGCGAGCAGTACTTC. Its protein product is CASSPGWGTGQGEQYF.

The chain carries TRBV10-3 and TRBJ2-3; 7 nucleotides match TRBD1. The germline V gene has CDR1 ENHRY and CDR2 SYGVKD. V lost 4 bases to trimming and J lost 3 bases; unmatched junction nucleotides: 1. CDR3 size: 13 residues. The CDR3 DNA follows: TGTGCCATCAGTGCCAGGGGGACAGATACGCAGTATTTT. It translates to CAISARGTDTQYF.

The V and J genes are TRBV5-1 and TRBJ1-1; TRBD1 might be the D (5 bases). Trimming pared 6 bases from V and 1 base from J, leaving 16 bases between. Germline V gives CDR1 SGHRS, CDR2 YFSETQ. The CDR3 length is 15 residues. The CDR3 coding sequence is TGCGCCAGCAATAGGGAGACAGCGGCGAACACTGAAGCTTTCTTT. Protein: CASNRETAANTEAFF.

The chain has TRBV29-1 and TRBJ1-3; no definite D call. This CDR3 is built from 13 residues. Trimming removed 6 bases from V and 0 bases from J, with 9 bases in between. Per the germline V gene, CDR1 is SQVTM and CDR2 is ANQGSEA. The CDR3, as DNA: TGCAGCGTCGGATCCCTCTCTGGAAACACCATATATTTT. It codes for CSVGSLSGNTIYF.

This chain joins TRBV18 and TRBJ2-1; a possible D gene is TRBD2 (5 bases). The V gene lost 0 bases and the J gene lost 5 bases, with 11 bases spanning the gap. CDR3 length: 15 residues. Germline assignment: CDR1 KGHSH and CDR2 LQKENI. The CDR3 coding sequence is TGTGCCAGCTCACCACCGAGGGAGCCGAACAATGAGCAGTTCTTC. It codes for CASSPPREPNNEQFF.

This clone was observed a handful of times. The rearrangement joins TRBV7-3 to TRBJ2-1; a possible D gene is TRBD2 (5 bases). Germline CDR1 is SGHTA and CDR2 is FQGTGA. V was trimmed by 5 bases and J by 5 bases, leaving 10 bases between them. The CDR3 loop spans 13 amino acids. The CDR3 coding sequence is TGTGCCAGCAGCCCCGCGCGGGACAATGAGCAGTTCTTC. Residues: CASSPARDNEQFF.

This sequence joins TRBV2 and TRBJ1-1; no definite D call. The V gene's germline CDR1 is SNHLY and CDR2 FYNNEI. CDR3 length: 12 amino acids. V lost 2 bases and J 11 bases, leaving 12 bases between the germline ends. CDR3 sequence reads: CASSETKRGAFF. The CDR3 DNA is TGTGCCAGCAGTGAAACCAAACGAGGTGCTTTCTTT.

This chain uses TRBV29-1 with TRBJ1-5, with D hard to call. The V gene's germline CDR1 is SQVTM and CDR2 ANQGSEA. Between the trimmed V and J ends, which lost 6 bases and 2 bases, there was a span of 14 bases. The CDR3 covers 14 residues. The CDR3 sequence is CSVGESGGNQPQHF. In DNA, the CDR3 is TGCAGCGTCGGGGAGAGTGGGGGCAATCAGCCCCAGCATTTT.

The chain links TRBV5-1 to TRBJ2-2; the match to TRBD1 covers 7 bases. Per germline, CDR1 SGHRS and CDR2 YFSETQ. The CDR3 extends over 16 amino acids. V shed 4 bases, J shed 1 base, and the junction held 7 bases outside the gene matches. The CDR3: CASSPPGQMNTGELFF. CDR3 DNA sequence: TGCGCCAGCAGCCCACCGGGACAGATGAACACCGGGGAGCTGTTTTTT.

The genes are TRBV7-2 and TRBJ2-1; 9 bases are a match to TRBD2. V dropped 7 bases and J dropped 14; count of bases not matched to a gene: 6. CDR3 length: 11 residues. Germline-derived CDR1 and CDR2 are SGHTA and FQGNSA. The CDR3 DNA reads as TGTGCCAGCAAACTAGCGGGTTTTGAGTTCTTC. It yields the protein CASKLAGFEFF.